This T cell receptor (beta chain) is from a study of blood T cell repertoires in COVID-19. Study details: Samples taken during acute and convalescent COVID-19 were collected in the United States, Italy and Spain. Sources were T cells, B-cell-depleted T cells, or PBMCs; the material itself was cDNA or gDNA.

Residents of 24 US areas, aged 18 to 89 years, made up the participants. Before being deemed recovered, Cohort 3 donors had two negative PCRs, clearance, or symptom resolution. Sequenced by immunoSEQ multiplex PCR; TCRdb stores in-frame clones only, minus some. This sample yields roughly 150,000 clones, of which about 80% are seen a single time; 6% belongs to the top ten. Trimming cost V 5 bases and J 4 bases, with 17 bases left between them. Germline CDR1 and CDR2: MDHEN and SYDVKM. This CDR3 region has 15 residues. This TCR came from a woman aged 50 to 65 who had recovered from COVID-19. The sequencing input was PBMCs or T cells enriched from blood (not recorded which). The V and J genes are TRBV28 and TRBJ1-2, with a tentative D call TRBD1 (5 bases). This chain's CDR3 is CASSAYRPESYGYTF. CDR3 DNA: TGTGCCAGCAGTGCTTACAGGCCCGAAAGCTATGGCTACACCTTC.